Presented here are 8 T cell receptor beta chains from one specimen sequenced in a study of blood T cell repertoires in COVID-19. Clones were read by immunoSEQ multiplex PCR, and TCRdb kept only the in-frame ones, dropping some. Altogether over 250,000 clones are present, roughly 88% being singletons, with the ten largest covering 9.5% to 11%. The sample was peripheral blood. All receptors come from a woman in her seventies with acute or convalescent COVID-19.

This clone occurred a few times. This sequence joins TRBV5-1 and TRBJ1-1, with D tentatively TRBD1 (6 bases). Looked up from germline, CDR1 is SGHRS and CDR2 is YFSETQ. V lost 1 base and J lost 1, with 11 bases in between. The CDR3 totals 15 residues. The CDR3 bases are TGCGCCAGCAGCTTGACAGGGACGAGGAACACTGAAGCTTTCTTT. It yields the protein CASSLTGTRNTEAFF.

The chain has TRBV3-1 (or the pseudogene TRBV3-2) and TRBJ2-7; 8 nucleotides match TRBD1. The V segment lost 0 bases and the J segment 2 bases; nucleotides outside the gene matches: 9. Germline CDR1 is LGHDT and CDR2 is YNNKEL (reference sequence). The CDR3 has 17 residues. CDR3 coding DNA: TGTGCCAGCAGCCAAGATCCACGGGGACAGGCCACCTACGAGCAGTACTTC. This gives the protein CASSQDPRGQATYEQYF.

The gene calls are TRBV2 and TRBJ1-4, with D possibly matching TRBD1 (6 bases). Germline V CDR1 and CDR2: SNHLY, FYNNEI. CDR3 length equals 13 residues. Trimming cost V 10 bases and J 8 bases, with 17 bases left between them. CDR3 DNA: TGTGCCACTAACAGGGCGAATGTGGAAAAACTGTTTTTT. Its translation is CATNRANVEKLFF. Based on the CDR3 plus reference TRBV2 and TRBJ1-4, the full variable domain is EPEVTQTPSHQVTQMGQEVILRCVPISNHLYFYWYRQILGQKVEFLVSFYNNEISEKSEIFDDQFSVERPDGSNFTLKIRSTKLEDSAMYFCATNRANVEKLFFGSGTQLSVL.

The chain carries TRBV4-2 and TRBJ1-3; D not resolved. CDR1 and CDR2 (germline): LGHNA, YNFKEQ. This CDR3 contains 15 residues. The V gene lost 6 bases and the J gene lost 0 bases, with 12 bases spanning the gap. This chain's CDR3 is CASRPTASSGNTIYF. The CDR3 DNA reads TGTGCCAGCAGACCTACAGCCTCCTCTGGAAACACCATATATTTT.

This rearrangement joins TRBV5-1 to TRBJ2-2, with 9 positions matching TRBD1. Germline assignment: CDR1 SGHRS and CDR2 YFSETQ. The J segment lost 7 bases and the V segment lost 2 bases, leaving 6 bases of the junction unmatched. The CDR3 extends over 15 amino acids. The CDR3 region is CASSFRDRVGGELFF. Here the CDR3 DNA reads TGCGCCAGCAGCTTCAGGGACAGGGTCGGCGGGGAGCTGTTTTTT.

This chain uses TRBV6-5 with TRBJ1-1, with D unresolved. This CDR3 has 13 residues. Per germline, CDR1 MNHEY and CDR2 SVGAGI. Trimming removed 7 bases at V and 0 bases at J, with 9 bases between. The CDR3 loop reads CASNRQVNTEAFF. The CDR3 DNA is TGTGCCAGCAATCGACAAGTGAACACTGAAGCTTTCTTT.

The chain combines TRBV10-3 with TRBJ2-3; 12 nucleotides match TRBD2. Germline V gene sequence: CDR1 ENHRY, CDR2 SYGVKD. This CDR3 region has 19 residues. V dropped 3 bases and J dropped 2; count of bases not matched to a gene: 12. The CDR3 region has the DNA TGTGCCATCAGTGACCTCCTAAAGACTAGCGGGGGTAACACAGATACGCAGTATTTT. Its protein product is CAISDLLKTSGGNTDTQYF.

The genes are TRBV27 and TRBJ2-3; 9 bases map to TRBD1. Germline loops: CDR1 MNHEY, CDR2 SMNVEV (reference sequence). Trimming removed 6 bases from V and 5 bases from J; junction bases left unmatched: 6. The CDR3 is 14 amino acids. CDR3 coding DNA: TGTGCCAGCAGCTCCTGGGACAGGGAAGATACGCAGTATTTT. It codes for CASSSWDREDTQYF.